What follows are 10 T cell receptor beta chains derived from one specimen sequenced in a study of blood T cell repertoires in COVID-19. The protocol was immunoSEQ multiplex PCR, while the TCRdb copy is restricted to in-frame clones and leaves out a portion. Seen here are around 430,000 clones, roughly 88% observed once, and the top ten hold around 13%. The sequenced sample consisted of peripheral blood. Every receptor here comes from a woman in her forties or fifties with COVID-19, enrolled during active disease.

This chain links TRBV5-1 with TRBJ1-5, with 7 nucleotides matching TRBD1. Per germline, CDR1 SGHRS and CDR2 YFSETQ. This CDR3 spans 16 amino acids. With V trimmed by 0 bases and J by 3 bases, 6 bases remained unmatched. The CDR3 is CASSLAPGGTNQPQHF. As DNA, the CDR3 is TGCGCCAGCAGCTTGGCCCCAGGGGGTACCAATCAGCCCCAGCATTTT.

The J gene is TRBJ2-6, the V gene TRBV6-4; D ambiguous. With 3 bases removed from V and 4 bases from J, the gap between germline ends came to 7 bases. In germline, CDR1 is MRHNA, CDR2 SNTAGT. This CDR3 is 14 amino acids long. The DNA for the CDR3 is TGTGCCAGCAGTGAACAGAGCGGGGCCAACGTCCTGACTTTC. It codes for CASSEQSGANVLTF.

The chain recombines TRBV5-5 with TRBJ1-6; D might be TRBD1 (5 bases). This CDR3 has 14 amino acids. V was shortened by 4 bases and J by 13 bases, with 18 bases between the two germline ends. Germline CDR1 and CDR2: SGHKS and YYEKEE (reference sequence). The CDR3 DNA reads as TGTGCCAGCAGCCGAGACAGCCAACAGTATCCCCTCCACTTT. Translation gives CASSRDSQQYPLHF.

Regarding this clone: The same CDR3 arises from other DNA sequences in this sample as well. The chain uses TRBV24-1 and TRBJ1-5, with unresolved D. V gave up 3 bases and J gave up 0 bases, with 5 bases separating them. The germline V gene has CDR1 KGHDR and CDR2 SFDVKD. The CDR3 contains 14 residues. This CDR3 reads CATSDLYSNQPQHF. The CDR3 DNA reads as TGTGCCACCAGTGATCTCTATAGCAATCAGCCCCAGCATTTT.

The chain employs TRBV11-2 and TRBJ2-1; 7 bases are a match to TRBD2. Germline V CDR1 and CDR2: SGHAT, FQNNGV. V shed 0 bases, J shed 5 bases, and the junction held 4 bases outside the gene matches. The CDR3 extends over 15 amino acids. CDR3 nucleotides: TGTGCCAGCAGCTTAGAAGCGGGGTACAACAATGAGCAGTTCTTC. Its translation is CASSLEAGYNNEQFF. The full variable domain, its missing parts supplied by reference TRBV11-2 and TRBJ2-1, is EAGVAQSPRYKIIEKRQSVAFWCNPISGHATLYWYQQILGQGPKLLIQFQNNGVVDDSQLPKDRFSAERLKGVDSTLKIQPAKLEDSAVYLCASSLEAGYNNEQFFGPGTRLTVL.

This chain connects TRBV11-2 to TRBJ2-1; 13 bases align to TRBD2. There are 15 residues in the CDR3. With 5 bases clipped from V and 7 bases from J, the junction kept 5 bases outside the gene matches. The germline CDR1 and CDR2 sequences are SGHAT and FQNNGV. The CDR3 reads CASSPRTSGGNEQFF. The CDR3 region has the DNA TGTGCCAGCAGCCCGCGGACTAGCGGGGGTAATGAGCAGTTCTTC. The entire variable domain, with the rest obtained from reference TRBV11-2 and TRBJ2-1, is as follows: EAGVAQSPRYKIIEKRQSVAFWCNPISGHATLYWYQQILGQGPKLLIQFQNNGVVDDSQLPKDRFSAERLKGVDSTLKIQPAKLEDSAVYLCASSPRTSGGNEQFFGPGTRLTVL.

This clone was recorded only once. The chain has TRBV6-5 and TRBJ1-2; D gene uncertain. Germline values: CDR1 MNHEY, CDR2 SVGAGI. The CDR3 loop spans 13 amino acids. Between the trimmed V and J ends, which lost 10 bases and 8 bases, there was a span of 20 bases. CDR3 DNA: TGTGCCACCCGCCCCGAGGACTTCCGAGGCTACACCTTC. It translates to CATRPEDFRGYTF.

The J gene is TRBJ2-7, the V gene TRBV7-9; 7 nucleotides line up with TRBD2. Per the germline V gene, CDR1 is SEHNR and CDR2 is FQNEAQ (reference sequence). The CDR3 is made up of 16 amino acids. Germline trimming cut 5 bases from V and 0 bases from J; bases unmatched to any gene: 10. CDR3 sequence: CASSRGRGSSSYEQYF. In nucleotides, the CDR3 is TGTGCCAGCAGCCGGGGGAGGGGCTCCAGCTCCTACGAGCAGTACTTC.

This rearrangement joins TRBV13 to TRBJ1-1; weak D call: TRBD1 (6 bases). The CDR3 length is 15 residues. With 4 bases removed from V and 3 bases from J, the gap between germline ends came to 15 bases. Germline CDR1 reads PRHDT; CDR2 reads FYEKMQ (reference sequence). The CDR3 DNA reads as TGTGCCAGCAGCTACGCGGGGGGGGCCGACACTGAAGCTTTCTTT. Translated, it gives CASSYAGGADTEAFF. Using reference TRBV13 and TRBJ1-1 for the parts outside the CDR3, the full variable domain is AAGVIQSPRHLIKEKRETATLKCYPIPRHDTVYWYQQGPGQDPQFLISFYEKMQSDKGSIPDRFSAQQFSDYHSELNMSSLELGDSALYFCASSYAGGADTEAFFGQGTRLTVV.

The chain uses TRBV12-3 or TRBV12-4 and TRBJ1-2; D gene uncertain. The CDR3 is 13 residues long. Trimming pared 7 bases from V and 6 bases from J, leaving 15 bases between. The DNA for the CDR3 is TGTGCCAGCACGCATTTTTTAGGAGATGGCTACACCTTC. It specifies CASTHFLGDGYTF.